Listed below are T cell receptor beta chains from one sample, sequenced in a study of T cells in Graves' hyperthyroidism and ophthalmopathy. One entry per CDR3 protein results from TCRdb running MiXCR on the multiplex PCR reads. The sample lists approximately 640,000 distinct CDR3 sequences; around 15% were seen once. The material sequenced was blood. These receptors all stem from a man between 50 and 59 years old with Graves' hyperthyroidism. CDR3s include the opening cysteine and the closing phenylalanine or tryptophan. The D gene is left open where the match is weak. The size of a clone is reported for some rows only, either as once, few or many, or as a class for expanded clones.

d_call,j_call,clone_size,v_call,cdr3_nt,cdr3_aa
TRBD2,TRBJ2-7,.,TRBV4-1,TGCGCCAGCAGCCAACCTGGACTAGCGGGAGGGCCGTACGAGCAGTACTTC,CASSQPGLAGGPYEQYF
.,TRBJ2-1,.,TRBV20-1,TGCAGTGCTAGCGGGATTAACAATGAGCAGTTCTTC,CSASGINNEQFF
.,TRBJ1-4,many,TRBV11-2,TGTGCCAGCAGCTTAGTAGGACACCTAGAAAAACTGTTTTTT,CASSLVGHLEKLFF
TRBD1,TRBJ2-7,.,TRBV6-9,TGTGCCAGCAGTTATACAGGGGCCACCTACGAGCAGTACTTC,CASSYTGATYEQYF
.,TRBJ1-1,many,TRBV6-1,TGTGCCAGCAGTTATTTTCCACCCATGAACACTGAAGCTTTCTTT,CASSYFPPMNTEAFF
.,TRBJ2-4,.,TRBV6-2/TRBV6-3,TGTGCCAGCAGTTACACCAGCCAAAACATTCAGTACTTC,CASSYTSQNIQYF
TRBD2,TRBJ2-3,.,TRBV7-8,TGTGCCAGCAGCTTAGCCGGAGCGGGAGTAAGTTTGGATACGCAGTATTTT,CASSLAGAGVSLDTQYF
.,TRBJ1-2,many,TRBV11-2,TGTGCCAGCAGCTTAGTCGCGGGAGAAGCTAACTATGGCTACACCTTC,CASSLVAGEANYGYTF
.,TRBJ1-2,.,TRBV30,TGTGCCTGGAGTATGGCGGCAAACTATGGCTGCACCTTC,CAWSMAANYGCTF
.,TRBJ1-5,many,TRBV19,TGTGCCAGTAGTCTACAGGGACGGAACAATCAGCCCCAGCATTTT,CASSLQGRNNQPQHF
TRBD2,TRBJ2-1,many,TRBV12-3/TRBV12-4,TGTGCCAGCAGTTTGGGACCCCTAGCGGGAACACGTAACTTGGATGAGCAGTTCTTC,CASSLGPLAGTRNLDEQFF